What follows are 8 T cell receptor beta chains derived from one specimen sequenced in a study of OX40 agonist ivuxolimab in advanced cancers. Libraries were prepared by immunoSEQ multiplex PCR; TCRdb keeps only in-frame clonotypes and omits some of them. The sample lists some 50,000 clones; around 84% were seen once. The sample in question was CD4+ or CD8+ T cells sorted from blood, obtained in a trial of the OX40 agonist ivuxolimab. These receptors came from an adult with an advanced solid tumor such as melanoma, head and neck, liver or kidney cancer.

This sequence joins TRBV7-9 and TRBJ2-5; D tentatively fits TRBD1 or TRBD2 (5 bases each). The germline gives CDR1 SEHNR, CDR2 FQNEAQ (reference sequence). The CDR3 has 15 amino acids. Trimming took 1 base from V and 5 from J, leaving 14 bases between them. DNA for the CDR3: TGTGCCAGCAGCTTAGTTGCCGGGGCAGCGGAGACCCAGTACTTC. Translated: CASSLVAGAAETQYF.

With regard to this clone: This likely comes from a read error, as the CDR3 has no conserved phenylalanine or tryptophan at its end. It is unclear where the CDR3 begins or ends on the DNA, so no DNA is shown, and the CDR3 is as TCRdb lists it. CDR3 in amino acids: CASSEDWGLPR. The chain combines TRBV6-1 with TRBJ1-1. Germline V lookup: CDR1 MNHNS, CDR2 SASEGT. The CDR3 length is 11 residues, termini included.

This rearrangement joins TRBV13 to TRBJ2-3; 9 nucleotides align to TRBD2. Germline CDR1 reads PRHDT; CDR2 reads FYEKMQ (reference sequence). V lost 4 bases and J lost 6; bases outside the gene matches: 14. CDR3 length equals 17 residues. CDR3 protein: CASSSVKLAGRPDTQYF. In DNA form, the CDR3 reads TGTGCCAGCAGCTCCGTCAAACTAGCGGGCCGACCGGATACGCAGTATTTT.

V gene TRBV4-3 combines with J gene TRBJ1-5, with TRBD1 matching 10 bases. CDR1 is LGHNA, CDR2 YSLEER, per germline. The V gene end was trimmed by 1 base and the J gene end by 0 bases; junction bases not matched to a gene: 3. The CDR3 spans 17 residues. The DNA of the CDR3 is TGCGCCAGCAGCCAAGCCCGGACAGGGGGTAGCAATCAGCCCCAGCATTTT. Translating gives CASSQARTGGSNQPQHF.

This clone occurred a few times. This rearrangement joins TRBV18 to TRBJ1-3; D remains ambiguous. The length of the CDR3 is 15 residues. The germline V gene has CDR1 KGHSH and CDR2 LQKENI. The V and J ends lost 0 bases and 4 bases respectively, with 10 bases between them. The chain's CDR3 is CASSPPSSDGNTIYF. CDR3 nucleotides: TGTGCCAGCTCACCACCGAGCAGTGACGGAAACACCATATATTTT. The full variable domain, completed using reference TRBV18 and TRBJ1-3, is NAGVMQNPRHLVRRRGQEARLRCSPMKGHSHVYWYRQLPEEGLKFMVYLQKENIIDESGMPKERFSAEFPKEGPSILRIQQVVRGDSAAYFCASSPPSSDGNTIYFGEGSWLTVV.

The chain recombines TRBV6-5 with TRBJ2-7; D unclear. The germline gives CDR1 MNHEY, CDR2 SVGAGI. There are 11 residues in the CDR3. Trimming stripped 6 bases from V and 0 bases from J, with 3 bases between. The CDR3 loop reads CASRHSYEQYF. For the CDR3, the DNA is TGTGCCAGCAGACACTCCTACGAGCAGTACTTC.

The J gene is TRBJ2-7, the V gene TRBV10-3; TRBD1 aligns across 7 bases. The CDR3 sequence is 16 residues long. V shed 3 bases and J 0 bases; nucleotides not matched to a gene: 8. Germline V CDR1 and CDR2: ENHRY, SYGVKD. The CDR3, as DNA: TGTGCCATCAGTGACCCGGGACAGATGGCCTCCTACGAGCAGTACTTC. Translation: CAISDPGQMASYEQYF.

This chain links TRBV9 with TRBJ2-1; 8 bases map to TRBD1. The CDR3 consists of 15 residues. J was trimmed by 3 bases and V by 0 bases; bases with no gene match: 2. Germline V gene lookup returns CDR1 SGDLS and CDR2 YYNGEE. DNA of the CDR3: TGTGCCAGCAGCGTAGTCGGACAGGGCTACAATGAGCAGTTCTTC. Amino acids: CASSVVGQGYNEQFF.